A single T cell receptor (beta chain) is shown here with its context. What it binds is not known. This record comes from a study of cytomegalovirus exposure and HLA in healthy donors. Study background: A prior study identified 117 million unique TCR beta sequences from around 180 million T cells. Study observations and caveats: A missense variant in DCLRE1C was later tied to TCR beta V- and J-gene trimming.

The CDR3 is made up of 14 amino acids. Trimming pared 7 bases from V and 15 bases from J, leaving 25 bases between. Germline V gives CDR1 SNHLY, CDR2 FYNNEI. Primers included in the PCR were 60 Vbeta and 13 Jbeta primers. The table came from immunoSEQ multiplex PCR; TCRdb's copy has only in-frame clones and leaves some out. The table has 100,000 or so clones, approximately 80% seen once. V is TRBV2 and J is TRBJ2-1; TRBD2 might be the D (6 bases). Sequencing was done on a sample of PBMCs. The source is a man younger than 35 in good health and CMV-seronegative. The CDR3 sequence: CASIGGTQIRVPFF. The CDR3 DNA is TGTGCCAGCATTGGTGGGACTCAGATAAGGGTCCCGTTCTTC.